These 15 T cell receptor beta chains share one sample of origin, sequenced in a study of prognosis after radiotherapy for stage I lung cancer. Two-round multiplex PCR, the amplification method, yielded TCR beta CDR3 from genomic DNA. First-round PCR used primers specific to each TRBV and TRBJ gene. TCRdb fed the multiplex PCR reads into MiXCR, producing one record per CDR3 protein. The sample shows about 15,000 distinct CDR3 sequences, about 18% of them seen only once. The sample in question was PBMCs, obtained before or after stereotactic body radiation therapy (not recorded which). The receptors come from a donor aged 50 or older with non-small cell lung cancer.

The chain links TRBV6-2 or TRBV6-3 to TRBJ2-3; D tentatively reads TRBD1 or TRBD2 (7 bases each). Trimming removed 5 bases from V and 4 bases from J, with 19 bases in between. From germline, CDR1 is MNHEY and CDR2 SVGEGT. This CDR3 is 16 amino acids long. CDR3 amino acids: CASSERGGGQSDTQYF. DNA of the CDR3: TGTGCCAGCAGTGAAAGAGGGGGGGGACAGTCAGATACGCAGTATTTT.

This clonotype was found many times. J is TRBJ1-2 and V is TRBV6-1; D unclear. In germline, CDR1 is MNHNS, CDR2 SASEGT. Trimming took 7 bases from V and 0 from J, leaving 9 bases between them. This CDR3 region has 13 residues. The CDR3 is CASIGQANYGYTF. Written as DNA, the CDR3 is TGTGCCAGCATCGGGCAGGCTAACTATGGCTACACCTTC.

This clonotype was found many times. The chain combines TRBV6-5 with TRBJ1-5; tentatively, D is TRBD1 (5 bases). The length of the CDR3 is 15 residues. Germline V gene data show CDR1 as MNHEY and CDR2 as SVGAGI. Between the trimmed V and J ends, which lost 4 bases and 2 bases, there was a span of 12 bases. The CDR3 is CASSSQGFGNQPQHF. CDR3 nucleotides: TGTGCCAGCAGTTCCCAGGGTTTCGGCAATCAGCCCCAGCATTTT.

Ten or more counts support this clonotype. V gene TRBV19 combines with J gene TRBJ1-5; possible D gene TRBD1, 6 bases. Trimming shortened V by 5 bases and J by 6 bases, and 20 bases separated the two germline ends. The CDR3 is 16 residues long. Looked up from germline, CDR1 is LNHDA and CDR2 is SQIVND (reference sequence). The CDR3 loop is CASSRTEGGEGQPQHF. The CDR3 nucleotides read TGTGCCAGTAGTCGCACCGAGGGGGGAGAAGGTCAGCCCCAGCATTTT.

This clonotype is medium-sized within its sample. The chain joins TRBV4-1 to TRBJ2-3; D ambiguous. This CDR3 is built from 14 residues. Germline CDR1 is MGHRA and CDR2 is YSYEKL. V was shortened by 4 bases and J by 6 bases, with 14 bases between the two germline ends. CDR3: CASSLTDRWDTQYF. The CDR3 nucleotides are TGCGCCAGCAGCCTCACAGACCGGTGGGATACGCAGTATTTT.

This clonotype was recorded many times. In nucleotides, the CDR3 is TGCAGCGTGTCGGATACTTTAACCTACGAGCAGTACTTC. Encoded protein: CSVSDTLTYEQYF. V and J are TRBV29-1 and TRBJ2-7; no clear D gene. The germline V gene has CDR1 SQVTM and CDR2 ANQGSEA. The CDR3 length is 13 residues. V was clipped by 6 bases and J by 2 bases, with 14 bases between them.

V and J are TRBV27 and TRBJ2-7, with D tentatively TRBD1 or TRBD2 (5 bases each). Trimming left V 5 bases short and J 8 bases short, with 22 bases between. This CDR3 is 15 amino acids long. The germline CDR1 and CDR2 sequences are MNHEY and SMNVEV (reference sequence). Here the CDR3 reads CASSPMGRRQVKQYF. CDR3 coding DNA: TGTGCCAGCAGTCCCATGGGGCGGAGGCAAGTAAAGCAGTACTTC.

This clonotype is deemed large. The CDR3 DNA is TGTGCCAGCAGTGAATGGGGGCACTATAATTCACCCCTCCACTTT. As protein: CASSEWGHYNSPLHF. This chain links TRBV6-1 with TRBJ1-6; a possible D gene is TRBD1 (6 bases). V lost 2 bases and J lost 3, with 8 bases in between. This CDR3 has 15 residues. The V gene's germline CDR1 is MNHNS and CDR2 SASEGT.

This clonotype was observed at least ten times. This chain uses TRBV2 with TRBJ1-6; D gene unclear. This CDR3 region has 16 residues. CDR1 is SNHLY, CDR2 FYNNEI, per germline. The V and J ends lost 8 bases and 4 bases respectively, with 18 bases between them. The CDR3 DNA is TGTGCCAGCTCTAGCACAGCCGTGGGGTATAATTCACCCCTCCACTTT. Translation gives CASSSTAVGYNSPLHF.

This clonotype was observed many times. The V and J genes are TRBV6-1 and TRBJ1-6, with 9 positions matching TRBD1. Germline-derived CDR1 and CDR2 are MNHNS and SASEGT. CDR3 length: 16 amino acids. The V and J ends lost 2 bases and 7 bases, in that order; junction bases with no gene match: 6. CDR3 protein: CASSEIRDRANSPLHF. The CDR3 DNA is TGTGCCAGCAGTGAAATCCGGGACAGGGCAAATTCACCCCTCCACTTT.

This clonotype showed up many times. The chain couples TRBV10-3 to TRBJ1-4; D gene unclear. Germline CDR1 is ENHRY and CDR2 is SYGVKD. Trimming cost V 5 bases and J 7 bases, with 5 bases left between them. The CDR3 extends over 11 amino acids. The CDR3 here is CAISSGEKLFF. For the CDR3, the DNA is TGTGCCATCAGTTCAGGTGAAAAACTGTTTTTT.

As regards this clonotype: Its ends do not fully match the called genes, so a read error is possible. This chain joins TRBV6-1 and TRBJ2-7, with 10 nucleotides matching TRBD1. The CDR3 runs to 13 residues. Germline CDR1 reads MNHNS; CDR2 reads SASEGT. The CDR3 is CASTKGQGNEQNF. CDR3 DNA: TGTGCCAGTACCAAGGGACAGGGGAACGAGCAGAACTTC.

Regarding this clonotype: A read error is likely here: a far larger clone is one base away. The chain joins TRBV27 to TRBJ2-7, with D perhaps matching TRBD1 or TRBD2 (5 bases each). Trimming took 7 bases from V and 7 from J, leaving 26 bases between them. CDR1 and CDR2 (germline): MNHEY, SMNVEV (reference sequence). This CDR3 spans 16 amino acids. The CDR3 nucleotides read TGTGCCAGCACCGGGACGGATGGCCTTCGGTACAATGAGCAGTACTTC. Translated, it gives CASTGTDGLRYNEQYF.

This clonotype was found many times. The rearrangement links TRBV5-6 to TRBJ2-2, with TRBD1 matching over 9 bases. The CDR3 covers 18 residues. Trimming removed 0 bases from V and 4 bases from J; junction bases left unmatched: 10. Germline CDR1 reads SGHDT; CDR2 reads YYEEEE. The CDR3 DNA sequence: TGTGCCAGCAGCTTGGGGAAGACAGGGGGATTTATCACCGGGGAGCTGTTTTTT. This gives the protein CASSLGKTGGFITGELFF.

This clonotype was observed many times. V is TRBV24-1 and J is TRBJ2-5; tentatively, D is TRBD1 (5 bases). The CDR3 consists of 14 residues. V was clipped by 4 bases and J by 4 bases, with 12 bases between them. Germline loops: CDR1 KGHDR, CDR2 SFDVKD. The CDR3 DNA is TGTGCCACCAGTGACGCCGACAGTCTAGAGACCCAGTACTTC. Protein product: CATSDADSLETQYF.